The clone carrying this TCR beta chain showed up many times. The antigen remains unidentified. The source of the sample is a study of metastatic and nonmetastatic thyroid tumors. Study-level information: Both malignant and benign thyroid patients supplied peripheral blood and tumor or nodule tissue samples, across which the repertoires of these patients were then compared. Findings and limits, study-wide: Versus benign nodules, malignant thyroid tumors reportedly had significantly higher TCR beta diversity, in blood and tumor.

Thyroid surgery took place with no prior treatment in any patient. This CDR3 comprises 13 residues. Germline CDR1 reads ENHRY; CDR2 reads SYGVKD. Trimming stripped 0 bases from V and 8 bases from J, with 7 bases between. In the study's own analysis: In papillary thyroid cancer, a distant-metastasis classifier was built using CDR3 differences across clinicopathological groups. Using MiXCR, TCRdb re-called clones from the PCR reads. It is TCRdb's table, rather than the study itself, that gives the V and J calls and clone size. The sample lists roughly 25,000 clones; 13% were seen once. The V call is TRBV10-3, the J call TRBJ1-4; D not certain. Material for sequencing was blood. This clonotype originated in a female donor with papillary thyroid cancer or a benign thyroid nodule (not recorded which). Some clones in this sample may be carry-over from other donors' samples. CDR3 protein: CAISESIGEKLFF. The CDR3 nucleotides read TGTGCCATCAGTGAGTCGATAGGAGAAAAACTGTTTTTT.